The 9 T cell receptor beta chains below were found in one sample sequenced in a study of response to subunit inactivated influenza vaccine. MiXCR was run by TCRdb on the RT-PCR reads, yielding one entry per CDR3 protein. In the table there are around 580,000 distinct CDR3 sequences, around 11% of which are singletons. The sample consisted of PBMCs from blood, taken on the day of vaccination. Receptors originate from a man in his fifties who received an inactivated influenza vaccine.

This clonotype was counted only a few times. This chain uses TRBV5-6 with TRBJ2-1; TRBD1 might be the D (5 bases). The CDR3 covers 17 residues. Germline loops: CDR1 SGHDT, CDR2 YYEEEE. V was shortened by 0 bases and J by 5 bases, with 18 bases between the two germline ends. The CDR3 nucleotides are TGTGCCAGCAGCTTGGCTTGGGGCACTACAACGAACAATGAGCAGTTCTTC. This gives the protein CASSLAWGTTTNNEQFF.

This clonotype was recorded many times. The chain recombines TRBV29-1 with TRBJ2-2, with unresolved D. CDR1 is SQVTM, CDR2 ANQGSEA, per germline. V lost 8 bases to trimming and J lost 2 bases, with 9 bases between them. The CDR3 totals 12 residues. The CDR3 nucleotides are TGCAGCCTCGGGCTTAACACCGGGGAGCTGTTTTTT. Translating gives CSLGLNTGELFF.

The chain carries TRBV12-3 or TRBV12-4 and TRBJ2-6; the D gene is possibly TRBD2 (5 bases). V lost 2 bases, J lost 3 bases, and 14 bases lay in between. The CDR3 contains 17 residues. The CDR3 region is CASSLHGLGSGANVLTF. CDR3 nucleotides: TGTGCCAGCAGTTTACATGGCCTGGGGAGTGGGGCCAACGTCCTGACTTTC.

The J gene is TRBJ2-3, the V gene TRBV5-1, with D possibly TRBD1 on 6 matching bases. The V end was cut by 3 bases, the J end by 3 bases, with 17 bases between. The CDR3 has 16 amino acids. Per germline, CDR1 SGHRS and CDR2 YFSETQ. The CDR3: CASSSLNRDGTDTQYF. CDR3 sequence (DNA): TGCGCCAGCAGCTCGCTTAACAGGGATGGAACAGATACGCAGTATTTT.

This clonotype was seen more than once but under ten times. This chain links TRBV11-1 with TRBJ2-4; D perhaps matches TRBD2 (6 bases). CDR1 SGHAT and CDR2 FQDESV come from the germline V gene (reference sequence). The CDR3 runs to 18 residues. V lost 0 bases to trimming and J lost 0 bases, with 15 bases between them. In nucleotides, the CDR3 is TGTGCCAGCAGCTTAGCGCTTGCGGGATCAGGAGCCAAAAACATTCAGTACTTC. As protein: CASSLALAGSGAKNIQYF. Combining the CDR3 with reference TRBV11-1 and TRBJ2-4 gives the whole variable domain EAEVAQSPRYKITEKSQAVAFWCDPISGHATLYWYRQILGQGPELLVQFQDESVVDDSQLPKDRFSAERLKGVDSTLKIQPAELGDSAMYLCASSLALAGSGAKNIQYFGAGTRLSVL.

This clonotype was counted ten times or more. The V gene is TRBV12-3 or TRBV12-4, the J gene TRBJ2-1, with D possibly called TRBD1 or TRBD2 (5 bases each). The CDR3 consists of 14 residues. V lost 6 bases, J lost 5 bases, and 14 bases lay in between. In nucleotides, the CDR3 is TGTGCCAGCAGATCCTCCGGGACCAACAATGAGCAGTTCTTC. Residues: CASRSSGTNNEQFF.

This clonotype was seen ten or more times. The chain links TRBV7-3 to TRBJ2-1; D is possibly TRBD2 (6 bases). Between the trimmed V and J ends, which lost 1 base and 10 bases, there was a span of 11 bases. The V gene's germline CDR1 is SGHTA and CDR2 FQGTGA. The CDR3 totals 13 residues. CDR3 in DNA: TGTGCCAGCAGCTTAATGATAGGGAGGGAGCAGTTCTTC. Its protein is CASSLMIGREQFF.

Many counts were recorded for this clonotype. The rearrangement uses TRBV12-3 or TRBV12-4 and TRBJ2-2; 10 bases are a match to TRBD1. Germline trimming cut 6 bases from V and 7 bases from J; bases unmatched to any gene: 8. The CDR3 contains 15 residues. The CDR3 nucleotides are TGTGCCAGCAGGCACCCCGGGACAGGGGACGGGGAGCTGTTTTTT. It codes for CASRHPGTGDGELFF.

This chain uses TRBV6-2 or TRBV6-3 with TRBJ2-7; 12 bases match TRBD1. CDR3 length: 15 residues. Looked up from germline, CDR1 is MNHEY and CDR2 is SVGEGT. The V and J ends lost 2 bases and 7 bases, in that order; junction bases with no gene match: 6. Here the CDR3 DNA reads TGTGCCAGCAGTTACCCGGGACAGGGGGCGAATGAGCAGTACTTC. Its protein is CASSYPGQGANEQYF.